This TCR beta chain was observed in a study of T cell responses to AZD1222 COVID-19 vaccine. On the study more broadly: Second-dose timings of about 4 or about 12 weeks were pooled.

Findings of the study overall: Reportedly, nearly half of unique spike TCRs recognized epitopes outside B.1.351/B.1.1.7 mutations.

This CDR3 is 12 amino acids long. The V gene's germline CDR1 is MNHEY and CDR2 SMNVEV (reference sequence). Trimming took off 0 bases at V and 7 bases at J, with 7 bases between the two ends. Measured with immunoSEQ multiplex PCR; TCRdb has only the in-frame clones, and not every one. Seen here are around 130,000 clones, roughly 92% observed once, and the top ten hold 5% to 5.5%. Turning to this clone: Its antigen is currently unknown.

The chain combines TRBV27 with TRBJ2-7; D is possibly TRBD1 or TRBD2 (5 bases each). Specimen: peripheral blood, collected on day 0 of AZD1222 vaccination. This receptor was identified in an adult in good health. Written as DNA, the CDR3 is TGTGCCAGCAGTTTATCTGGGGGTGAGCAGTACTTC. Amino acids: CASSLSGGEQYF.